The source of this T cell receptor beta chain is a study of PD-1 and CTLA-4 blockade in melanoma. Assay used: immunoSEQ multiplex PCR; TCRdb lists only in-frame clones, some missing. The sample has fewer than 35,000 clones, about nine tenths seen once. Germline CDR1 and CDR2: KGHSH and LQKENI. V was cut by 0 bases and J by 6 bases, with 10 bases left in between. This CDR3 has 14 residues. The sample in question was CD8+ T cells from peripheral blood, obtained from a patient given anti-PD-1 treatment. This sequence was found in a human donor with melanoma. The chain is built from TRBV18 and TRBJ2-3; D unclear. The CDR3 is CASSPPETSDTQYF. CDR3 bases: TGTGCCAGCTCACCACCGGAGACCTCCGATACGCAGTATTTT.